This T cell receptor beta chain stems from a study of cytomegalovirus exposure and HLA in healthy donors. Points on this clone: As yet, its antigen is unknown.

J gave up 1 base and V 3 bases, and 2 bases lay outside the gene matches. This CDR3 contains 13 residues. Germline V CDR1 and CDR2: SQVTM, ANQGSEA. Repertoires were generated with immunoSEQ multiplex PCR, while TCRdb's copy carries only in-frame clones and drops some. The sample contains 110,000 to 150,000 clones, about nine tenths of which appear only once. Study-level points and caveats: The TCR clusters that emerged in the first cohort tended, a later analysis found, to co-occur in the roughly 120 validation repertoires.

This receptor was taken from a man aged 18 to 35 in good health and CMV-seronegative. Sequencing was done on a sample of PBMCs. J is TRBJ1-1 and V is TRBV29-1; 7 bases map to TRBD1. CDR3 bases: TGCAGCGTTGAGGAGGGGGCGAACACTGAAGCTTTCTTT. Encoded protein: CSVEEGANTEAFF.